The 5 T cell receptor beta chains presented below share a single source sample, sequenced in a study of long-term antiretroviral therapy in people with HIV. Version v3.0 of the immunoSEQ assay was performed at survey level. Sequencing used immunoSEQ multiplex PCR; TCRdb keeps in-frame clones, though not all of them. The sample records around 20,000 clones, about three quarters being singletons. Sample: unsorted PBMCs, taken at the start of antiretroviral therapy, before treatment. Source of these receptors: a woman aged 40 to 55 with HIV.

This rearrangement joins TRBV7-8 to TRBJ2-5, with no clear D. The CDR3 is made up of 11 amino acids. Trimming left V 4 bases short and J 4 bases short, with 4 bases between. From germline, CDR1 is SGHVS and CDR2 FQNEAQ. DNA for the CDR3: TGTGCCAGCAGCTCAATAGAGACCCAGTACTTC. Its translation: CASSSIETQYF.

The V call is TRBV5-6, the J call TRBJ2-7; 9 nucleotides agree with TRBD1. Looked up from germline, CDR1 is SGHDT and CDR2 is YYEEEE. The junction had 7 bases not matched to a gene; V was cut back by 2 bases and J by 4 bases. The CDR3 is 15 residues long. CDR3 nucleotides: TGTGCCAGCAGCTTCCGGGACAGGGTTTTTTACGAGCAGTACTTC. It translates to CASSFRDRVFYEQYF.

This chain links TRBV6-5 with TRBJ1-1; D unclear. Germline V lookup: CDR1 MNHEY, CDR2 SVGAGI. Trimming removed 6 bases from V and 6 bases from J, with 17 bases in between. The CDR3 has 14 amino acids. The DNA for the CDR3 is TGTGCCAGCAGCACCTACCGGGGTTCGGCTGAAGCTTTCTTT. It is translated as CASSTYRGSAEAFF.

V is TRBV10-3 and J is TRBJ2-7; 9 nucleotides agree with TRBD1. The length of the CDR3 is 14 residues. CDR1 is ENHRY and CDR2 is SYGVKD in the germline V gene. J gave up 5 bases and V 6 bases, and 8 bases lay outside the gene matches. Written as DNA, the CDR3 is TGTGCCATCAGAGACCCGGACAGGGGAGACGAGCAGTACTTC. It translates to CAIRDPDRGDEQYF.

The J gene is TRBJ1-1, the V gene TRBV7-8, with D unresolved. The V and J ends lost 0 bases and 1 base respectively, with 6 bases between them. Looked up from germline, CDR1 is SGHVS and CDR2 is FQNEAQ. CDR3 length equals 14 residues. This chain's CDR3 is CASSLAGGNTEAFF. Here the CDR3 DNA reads TGTGCCAGCAGCTTAGCGGGAGGGAACACTGAAGCTTTCTTT.